This T cell receptor (beta chain) was found in a study of neurological immune-mediated disorders. Synthesis of cDNA was accomplished via 5'RACE employing 10-nucleotide random UMIs. MiXCR was run by TCRdb on the 5' RACE reads, yielding one entry per CDR3 protein. The data hold about 120,000 distinct CDR3 sequences, with roughly 3.2% observed a single time. CDR1 is SGHKS, CDR2 YYEKEE, per germline (reference sequence). J gave up 1 base and V 3 bases, and 6 bases lay outside the gene matches. This CDR3 region has 16 residues. This clonotype appeared many times. What was sequenced was PBMCs. The chain links TRBV5-5 to TRBJ2-5; the match to TRBD2 covers 10 bases. The TCR sequence derives from a woman aged 30 to 39 with multiple sclerosis. The CDR3 loop reads CASSSGAGGFQETQYF. The CDR3 DNA sequence: TGTGCCAGCAGCTCAGGAGCGGGGGGGTTCCAAGAGACCCAGTACTTC.